The following is a T cell receptor (beta chain) sequence with its context. Other nucleotide sequences in the sample specify the same CDR3. Germline V gives CDR1 SGHRS, CDR2 YFSETQ. Trimming cost V 4 bases and J 2 bases; bases outside gene matches: 2. The length of the CDR3 is 14 residues. The entry originates in a study of shared clonotypes between healthy human individuals. Once extracted for a subset, genomic DNA was divided evenly among several immunoSEQ plates. The protocol was immunoSEQ multiplex PCR, while the TCRdb copy is restricted to in-frame clones and leaves out a portion. The table records 2 million to 3 million clones, roughly 93% of them present only once.

Sequencing was carried out using naive CD4+ T cells from PBMCs. Subset noted: CD45RA+ positively selected. J is TRBJ1-3 and V is TRBV5-1, with TRBD1 identical over 8 bases. This TCR came from a man between 18 and 29 years old in good health. Some clones in this sample may be carry-over from other donors' samples. The CDR3 DNA reads TGCGCCAGCAGCCCGACAGGGGCTGGAAACACCATATATTTT. Protein product: CASSPTGAGNTIYF. Looking up the rest from reference TRBV5-1 and TRBJ1-3 gives the full variable domain: KAGVTQTPRYLIKTRGQQVTLSCSPISGHRSVSWYQQTPGQGLQFLFEYFSETQRNKGNFPGRFSGRQFSNSRSEMNVSTLELGDSALYLCASSPTGAGNTIYFGEGSWLTVV.